This record concerns one T cell receptor (beta chain) sequence. Reverse transcription of all isolated RNA meant that expressed TCRB transcripts were sequenced. Profiling relied on immunoSEQ multiplex PCR, and the TCRdb table lists in-frame clones only, not all of them. The profile covers nearly 350,000 clones, with roughly 8% appearing a single time and under 0.5% taken by the ten largest. The source of the sample is a study of beta chain features in type 1 diabetes. The junction had 9 bases not matched to a gene; V was cut back by 5 bases and J by 3 bases. The CDR3 runs to 15 residues. CDR1 LNHDA and CDR2 SQIVND come from the germline V gene (reference sequence).

Sequencing input: central memory CD4+ T cells from blood. The J gene is TRBJ2-7, the V gene TRBV19; the match to TRBD2 covers 8 bases. This TCR derives from a woman between 18 and 29 years old in good health. CDR3 sequence: CASSQTSGYLYEQYF. Written as DNA, the CDR3 is TGTGCCAGTAGTCAAACTAGCGGTTACCTCTACGAGCAGTACTTC.